The clone carrying this T cell receptor beta chain was found a few times. What it binds is unknown. This specimen comes from a study of T-cell reconstitution after alpha-beta-depleted transplantation in children. Whole-study results and caveats: Hyperexpanded clones declined; after one year, newly produced T cells mostly supplied diversity.

The TCRbeta library incorporated unique molecular identifiers. MiXCR, applied by TCRdb to the PCR reads, yields one record per CDR3 protein. The sample has hundreds of thousands of distinct CDR3 sequences, roughly a sixth seen once. V was shortened by 4 bases and J by 3 bases, with 10 bases between the two germline ends. The CDR3 contains 14 residues. Germline V gene sequence: CDR1 SQVTM, CDR2 ANQGSEA. The V and J genes are TRBV29-1 and TRBJ2-6, with D uncertain. This sequence originates from a male patient between 2 and 9 years old who had a stem cell transplant for acute lymphoblastic leukemia, so the T cells may come from the graft donor. The specimen comprised PBMCs, mostly from graft donor cells, sampled 360 days after TCRalphabeta/CD19-depleted stem cell transplant. CDR3 sequence: CSVGLAVGANVLTF. In DNA, the CDR3 is TGCAGCGTTGGCCTCGCAGTTGGGGCCAACGTCCTGACTTTC.